The 21 T cell receptor beta chains given below trace back to one sample, sequenced in a study of early T cells in non-severe SARS-CoV-2 infection. TCRdb analysed the 5' RACE reads with MiXCR anew, one entry per CDR3 protein. The sample lists fewer than 100,000 distinct CDR3 sequences; 11% were seen once. Sequencing used whole blood. The source is an adult who was a healthcare worker with PCR-confirmed SARS-CoV-2 infection or an uninfected control (not recorded which).

Ten or more counts support this clonotype. This rearrangement joins TRBV7-2 to TRBJ2-5; D might be TRBD1 or TRBD2, each matching 5 bases. Trimming pared 6 bases from V and 9 bases from J, leaving 20 bases between. Per germline, CDR1 SGHTA and CDR2 FQGNSA. The CDR3 consists of 14 residues. This CDR3 is CASRRQPAQRAQYF. CDR3 nucleotides: TGTGCCAGCAGACGACAGCCGGCCCAGAGGGCCCAGTACTTC.

The V and J genes are TRBV4-1 and TRBJ1-4; D perhaps matches TRBD1 (6 bases). Trimming removed 4 bases at V and 8 bases at J, with 17 bases between. Germline lookup yields CDR1 MGHRA and CDR2 YSYEKL. CDR3 length: 15 amino acids. Here the CDR3 reads CASSLREGEGEKLFF. The DNA for the CDR3 is TGCGCCAGCAGCCTCAGGGAGGGGGAAGGAGAAAAACTGTTTTTT.

The sample holds a few counts of this clonotype. The J gene is TRBJ1-2, the V gene TRBV20-1; 8 positions agree with TRBD1. Germline V CDR1 and CDR2: DFQATT, SNEGSKA (reference sequence). CDR3 length equals 13 residues. The trim removed 3 bases at V and 0 bases at J, leaving 0 bases unmatched. This CDR3 is CSARDRANYGYTF. CDR3 DNA: TGCAGTGCTAGGGACAGGGCTAACTATGGCTACACCTTC.

A few counts support this clonotype. The J gene is TRBJ1-5, the V gene TRBV20-1; 7 nucleotides align to TRBD1. Germline assignment: CDR1 DFQATT and CDR2 SNEGSKA (reference sequence). With 4 bases clipped from V and 2 bases from J, the junction kept 8 bases outside the gene matches. The CDR3 has 15 residues. CDR3: CSATTGWGGNQPQHF. The CDR3 DNA sequence: TGCAGTGCTACGACAGGGTGGGGAGGCAATCAGCCCCAGCATTTT.

This clonotype appeared a few times. V is TRBV7-8 and J is TRBJ1-2; 7 bases are a match to TRBD1. Trimming at V came to 1 base and at J to 8 bases, leaving 4 bases not matched to a gene. Germline CDR1 SGHVS, CDR2 FQNEAQ. The CDR3 consists of 13 residues. Here the CDR3 DNA reads TGTGCCAGCAGCTTAGAGGGGGCTGTCGGCTACACCTTC. Its translation: CASSLEGAVGYTF.

This clonotype was seen a few times. V usage is TRBV20-1 and J usage is TRBJ1-2, with D possibly matching TRBD1 (5 bases). CDR1 is DFQATT and CDR2 is SNEGSKA in the germline V gene (reference sequence). With 5 bases removed from V and 3 bases from J, the gap between germline ends came to 10 bases. This CDR3 is 12 amino acids long. CDR3 amino acids: CSALRGDYGYTF. In nucleotides, the CDR3 is TGCAGTGCTCTGCGGGGGGACTATGGCTACACCTTC.

This clonotype has just a few counts. J is TRBJ2-7 and V is TRBV30; no clear D. This CDR3 contains 14 residues. CDR1 and CDR2 (germline): GTSNPN, SVGIG (reference sequence). Trimming stripped 4 bases from V and 2 bases from J, with 15 bases between. CDR3 DNA sequence: TGTGCCTGGAACACGTGGGGTCAGGCCTACGAGCAGTACTTC. This encodes CAWNTWGQAYEQYF.

A remark on this clonotype: Germline is not matched at one junction end, which may reflect a read error. V gene TRBV3-1 combines with J gene TRBJ2-5; 8 bases match TRBD1. The CDR3 sequence is 17 residues long. Germline CDR1 is LGHDT and CDR2 is YNNKEL (reference sequence). The CDR3 region is CASNQIGQGERYQTQYF. CDR3 sequence (DNA): TGTGCCAGCAACCAAATTGGACAGGGAGAGAGGTACCAGACCCAGTACTTC.

This clonotype was found a few times. The V gene is TRBV2, the J gene TRBJ2-2, with a possible D match to TRBD2 (6 bases). CDR1 and CDR2 from the germline V gene are SNHLY and FYNNEI. This CDR3 has 11 amino acids. V lost 11 bases and J lost 7, with 11 bases in between. CDR3 amino acids: CAGGLDGELFF. In DNA, the CDR3 is TGTGCCGGAGGGTTGGACGGGGAGCTGTTTTTT.

This clonotype appeared many times. The V gene is TRBV11-2, the J gene TRBJ2-1; tentatively, D is TRBD2 (6 bases). The CDR3 contains 13 residues. V was clipped by 3 bases and J by 7 bases, with 10 bases between them. The germline gives CDR1 SGHAT, CDR2 FQNNGV. The CDR3 sequence: CASSFAGKNEQFF. The DNA of the CDR3 is TGTGCCAGCAGCTTCGCGGGGAAGAATGAGCAGTTCTTC.

This clonotype has just one count. This chain links TRBV20-1 with TRBJ2-7; tentative D call: TRBD1 (6 bases). Germline-derived CDR1 and CDR2 are DFQATT and SNEGSKA (reference sequence). V was shortened by 3 bases and J by 3 bases, with 15 bases between the two germline ends. This CDR3 comprises 14 residues. In DNA form, the CDR3 reads TGCAGTGCTAGGGGACGACAGGACCACTACGAGCAGTACTTC. This translates into CSARGRQDHYEQYF.

This clonotype has a handful of counts. This chain connects TRBV30 to TRBJ1-6, with D uncertain. Germline V gene sequence: CDR1 GTSNPN, CDR2 SVGIG (reference sequence). Deletions cut 2 bases from V and 7 bases from J, with 21 bases between. The CDR3 totals 17 residues. CDR3 sequence: CAWSPLLAELMNSPLHF. CDR3 sequence (DNA): TGTGCCTGGAGTCCGCTTTTGGCCGAACTAATGAATTCACCCCTCCACTTT.

This clonotype was picked up a small number of times. The gene calls are TRBV11-3 and TRBJ2-2, with 8 bases lining up with TRBD1. The V gene's germline CDR1 is SGHNT and CDR2 YENEEA. The V gene end was trimmed by 5 bases and the J gene end by 7 bases; junction bases not matched to a gene: 12. This CDR3 is built from 16 residues. The CDR3, as DNA: TGTGCCAGCAGCCCCCCTACTGGACAGGGCAACGGGGAGCTGTTTTTT. This sequence encodes CASSPPTGQGNGELFF.

This clonotype came up a few times. The rearrangement uses TRBV5-1 and TRBJ2-7; D is ambiguous. There are 15 residues in the CDR3. The germline CDR1 and CDR2 sequences are SGHRS and YFSETQ. V was trimmed by 1 base and J by 1 base, leaving 12 bases between them. The CDR3 region is CASSLFAGRSYEQYF. In DNA, the CDR3 is TGCGCCAGCAGCTTGTTTGCAGGCCGTTCCTACGAGCAGTACTTC.

The rearrangement uses TRBV27 and TRBJ2-1; TRBD2 matches 9 bases. The CDR3 consists of 14 residues. J gave up 7 bases and V 2 bases, and 3 bases lay outside the gene matches. The germline gives CDR1 MNHEY, CDR2 SMNVEV (reference sequence). The CDR3 loop reads CASSLLAGYNEQFF. CDR3 bases: TGTGCCAGCAGTTTACTAGCGGGGTATAATGAGCAGTTCTTC.

There are a few counts of this clonotype. In DNA form, the CDR3 reads TGTGCCAGCAGCTTAGCAGGGGAGAGGGACTCACCCCTCCACTTT. This gives the protein CASSLAGERDSPLHF. The chain combines TRBV7-6 with TRBJ1-6; possibly TRBD1 for D (5 bases). Per germline, CDR1 SGHVS and CDR2 FNYEAQ. Trimming pared 0 bases from V and 10 bases from J, leaving 13 bases between. CDR3 length: 15 residues.

The chain is built from TRBV7-9 and TRBJ1-2; 7 nucleotides line up with TRBD1. V lost 3 bases and J lost 8; bases outside the gene matches: 3. This CDR3 contains 12 residues. Per the germline V gene, CDR1 is SEHNR and CDR2 is FQNEAQ (reference sequence). The CDR3 DNA follows: TGTGCCAGCAGCTTCGACAGGGCGGGCTACACCTTC. The encoded protein is CASSFDRAGYTF.

This clonotype occurred many times. The J gene is TRBJ2-1, the V gene TRBV20-1; no definite D call. V was cut by 1 base and J by 9 bases, with 7 bases left in between. CDR1 and CDR2 (germline): DFQATT, SNEGSKA (reference sequence). This CDR3 has 11 amino acids. The DNA for the CDR3 is TGCAGTGCTAGAGCGGATCCTGAGCAGTTCTTC. Encoded protein: CSARADPEQFF.

This clonotype was observed at least ten times. The rearrangement uses TRBV5-6 and TRBJ2-7; the D gene is possibly TRBD1 (6 bases). This CDR3 is 15 amino acids long. Germline-derived CDR1 and CDR2 are SGHDT and YYEEEE. The V end lost 1 base, the J end lost 4 bases, and 15 bases lay between the germline ends. The CDR3 DNA reads as TGTGCCAGCAGCTTGCCCCCTACAGGGCGATACGAGCAGTACTTC. It translates to CASSLPPTGRYEQYF.

This clonotype was seen only a few times. This chain joins TRBV29-1 and TRBJ2-2; TRBD2 agrees at 7 bases. The germline gives CDR1 SQVTM, CDR2 ANQGSEA. CDR3 length: 15 residues. Trimming cost V 6 bases and J 1 base; bases outside gene matches: 8. The CDR3 nucleotides read TGCAGCGTCGGAGGGGCTAGCGGGAACACCGGGGAGCTGTTTTTT. It is translated as CSVGGASGNTGELFF.

This clonotype was counted between two and nine times. The chain employs TRBV4-3 and TRBJ2-3; D remains unclear. CDR1 and CDR2 (germline): LGHNA, YSLEER. This CDR3 comprises 14 residues. The V and J ends lost 2 bases and 4 bases respectively, with 10 bases between them. CDR3 sequence: CASSQFQSSDTQYF. The CDR3, as DNA: TGCGCCAGCAGCCAATTTCAGAGTTCAGATACGCAGTATTTT.